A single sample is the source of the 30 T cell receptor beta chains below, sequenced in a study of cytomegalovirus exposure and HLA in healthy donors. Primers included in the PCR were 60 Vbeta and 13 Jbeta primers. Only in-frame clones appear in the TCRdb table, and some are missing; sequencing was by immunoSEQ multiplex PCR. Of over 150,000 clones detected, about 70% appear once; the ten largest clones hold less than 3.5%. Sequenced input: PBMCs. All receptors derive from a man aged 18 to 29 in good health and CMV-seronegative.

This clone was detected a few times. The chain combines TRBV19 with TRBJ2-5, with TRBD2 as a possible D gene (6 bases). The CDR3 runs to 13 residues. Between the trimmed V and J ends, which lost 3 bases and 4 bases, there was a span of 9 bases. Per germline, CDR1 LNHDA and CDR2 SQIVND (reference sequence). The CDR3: CASSIQGGETQYF. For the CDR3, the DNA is TGTGCCAGTAGTATTCAGGGAGGAGAGACCCAGTACTTC.

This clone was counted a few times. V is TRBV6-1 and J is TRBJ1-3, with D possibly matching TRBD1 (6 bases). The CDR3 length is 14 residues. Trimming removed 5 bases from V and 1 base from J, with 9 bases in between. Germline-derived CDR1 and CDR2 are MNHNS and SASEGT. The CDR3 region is CASSSTGSGNTIYF. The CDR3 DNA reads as TGTGCCAGCAGTTCCACAGGGTCTGGAAACACCATATATTTT.

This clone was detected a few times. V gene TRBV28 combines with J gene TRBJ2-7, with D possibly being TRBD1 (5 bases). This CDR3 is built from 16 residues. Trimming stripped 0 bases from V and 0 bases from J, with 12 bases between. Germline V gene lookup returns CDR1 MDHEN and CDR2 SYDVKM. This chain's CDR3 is CASSLCFDRSSYEQYV. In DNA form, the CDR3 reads TGTGCCAGCAGTTTATGCTTCGACAGAAGCTCCTACGAGCAGTACGTC.

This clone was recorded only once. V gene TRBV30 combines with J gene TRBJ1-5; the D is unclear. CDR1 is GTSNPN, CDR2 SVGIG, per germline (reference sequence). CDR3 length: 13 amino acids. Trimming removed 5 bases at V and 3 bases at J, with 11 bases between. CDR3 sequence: CAWDGPANQPQHF. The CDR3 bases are TGTGCCTGGGATGGCCCTGCCAATCAGCCCCAGCATTTT.

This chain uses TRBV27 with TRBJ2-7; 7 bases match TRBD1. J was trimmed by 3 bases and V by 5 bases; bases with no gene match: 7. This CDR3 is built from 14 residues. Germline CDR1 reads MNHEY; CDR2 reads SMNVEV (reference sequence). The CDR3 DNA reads TGTGCCAGCAGTAGACAGGGCCCCCTCTACGAGCAGTACTTC. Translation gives CASSRQGPLYEQYF.

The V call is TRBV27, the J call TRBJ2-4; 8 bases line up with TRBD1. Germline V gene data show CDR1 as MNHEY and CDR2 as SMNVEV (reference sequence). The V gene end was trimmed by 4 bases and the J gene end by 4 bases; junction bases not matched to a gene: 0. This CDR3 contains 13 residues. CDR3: CASSWTGKNIQYF. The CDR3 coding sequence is TGTGCCAGCAGTTGGACAGGGAAAAACATTCAGTACTTC.

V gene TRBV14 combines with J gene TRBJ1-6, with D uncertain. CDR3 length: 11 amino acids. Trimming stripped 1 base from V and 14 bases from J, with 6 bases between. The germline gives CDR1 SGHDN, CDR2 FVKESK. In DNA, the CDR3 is TGTGCCAGCAGCCAAGTGTCGGCCCTCCACTTT. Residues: CASSQVSALHF.

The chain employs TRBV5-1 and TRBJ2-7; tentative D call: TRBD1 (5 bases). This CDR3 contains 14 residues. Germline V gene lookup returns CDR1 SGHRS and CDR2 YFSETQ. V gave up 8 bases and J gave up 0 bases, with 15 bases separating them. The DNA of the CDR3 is TGCGCCAGTAAATACCAGGGTAGCTCCTACGAGCAGTACTTC. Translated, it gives CASKYQGSSYEQYF.

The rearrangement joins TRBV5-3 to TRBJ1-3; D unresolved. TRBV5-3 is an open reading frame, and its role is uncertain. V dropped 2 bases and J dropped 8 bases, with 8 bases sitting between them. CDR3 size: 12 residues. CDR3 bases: TGTGCCAGAAGCTTAGCAAAACACACCATATATTTT. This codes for CARSLAKHTIYF.

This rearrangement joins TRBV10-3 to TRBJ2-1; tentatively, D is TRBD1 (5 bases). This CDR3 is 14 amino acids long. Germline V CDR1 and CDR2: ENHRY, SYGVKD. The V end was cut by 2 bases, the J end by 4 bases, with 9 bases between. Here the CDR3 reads CAISEPDRYNEQFF. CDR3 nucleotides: TGTGCCATCAGTGAGCCAGACAGATACAATGAGCAGTTCTTC.

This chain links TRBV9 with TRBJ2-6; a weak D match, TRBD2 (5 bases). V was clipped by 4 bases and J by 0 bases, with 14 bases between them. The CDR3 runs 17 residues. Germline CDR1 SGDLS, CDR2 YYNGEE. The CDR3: CASSPHPGSSGANVLTF. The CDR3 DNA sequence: TGTGCCAGCAGCCCTCATCCGGGATCCTCTGGGGCCAACGTCCTGACTTTC.

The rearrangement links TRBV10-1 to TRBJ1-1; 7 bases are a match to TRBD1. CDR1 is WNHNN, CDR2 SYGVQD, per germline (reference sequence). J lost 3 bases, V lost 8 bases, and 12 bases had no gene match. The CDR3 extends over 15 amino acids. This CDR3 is CASQGGTGVDTEAFF. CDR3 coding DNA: TGCGCCAGCCAGGGGGGAACAGGGGTGGACACTGAAGCTTTCTTT.

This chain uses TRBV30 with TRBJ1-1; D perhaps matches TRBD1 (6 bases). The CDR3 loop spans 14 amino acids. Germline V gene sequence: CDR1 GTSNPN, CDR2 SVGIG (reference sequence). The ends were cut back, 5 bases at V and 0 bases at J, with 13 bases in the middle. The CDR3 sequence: CAWDGQPLNTEAFF. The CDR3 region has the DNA TGTGCCTGGGACGGACAGCCTCTGAACACTGAAGCTTTCTTT.

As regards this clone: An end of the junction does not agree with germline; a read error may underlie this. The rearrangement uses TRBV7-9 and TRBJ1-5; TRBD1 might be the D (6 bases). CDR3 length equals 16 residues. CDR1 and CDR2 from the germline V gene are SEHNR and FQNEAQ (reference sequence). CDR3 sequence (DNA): TGTTCCAGCAGCTTAGGGGTTGGGGGCGGCAATCAGCCCCAGCATTTT. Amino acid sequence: CSSSLGVGGGNQPQHF.

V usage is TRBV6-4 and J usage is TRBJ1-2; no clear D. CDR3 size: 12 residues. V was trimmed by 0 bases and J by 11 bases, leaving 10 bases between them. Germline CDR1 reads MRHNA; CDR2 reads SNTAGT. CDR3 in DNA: TGTGCCAGCAGTGACTCGAGCCGGAGGTACACCTTC. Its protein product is CASSDSSRRYTF.

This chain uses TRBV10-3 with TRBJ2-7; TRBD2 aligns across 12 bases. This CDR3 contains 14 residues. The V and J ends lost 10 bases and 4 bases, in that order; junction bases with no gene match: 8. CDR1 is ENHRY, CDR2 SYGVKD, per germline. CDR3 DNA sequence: TGTGCCACCACCGGACTAGCGGGGCAGTACGAGCAGTACTTC. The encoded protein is CATTGLAGQYEQYF.

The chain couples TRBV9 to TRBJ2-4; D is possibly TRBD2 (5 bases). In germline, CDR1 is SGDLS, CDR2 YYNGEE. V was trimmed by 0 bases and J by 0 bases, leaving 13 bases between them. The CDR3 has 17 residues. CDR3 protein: CASSVDGSALAKNIQYF. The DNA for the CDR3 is TGTGCCAGCAGCGTAGATGGTAGCGCCTTAGCCAAAAACATTCAGTACTTC.

CDR3 protein: CASSRAGNNEKLFF. CDR3 nucleotide sequence: TGCGCCAGCAGCCGGGCAGGGAACAATGAAAAACTGTTTTTT. V and J are TRBV5-1 and TRBJ1-4, with D tentatively TRBD1 (5 bases). The germline gives CDR1 SGHRS, CDR2 YFSETQ. The CDR3 is 14 residues long. V gave up 4 bases and J gave up 5 bases, with 12 bases separating them.

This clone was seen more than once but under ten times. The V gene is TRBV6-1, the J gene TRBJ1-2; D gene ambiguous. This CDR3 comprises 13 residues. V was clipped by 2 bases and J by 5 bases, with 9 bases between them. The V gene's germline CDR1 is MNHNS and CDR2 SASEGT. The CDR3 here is CASSEQEVYGYTF. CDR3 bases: TGTGCCAGCAGTGAACAGGAGGTGTATGGCTACACCTTC.

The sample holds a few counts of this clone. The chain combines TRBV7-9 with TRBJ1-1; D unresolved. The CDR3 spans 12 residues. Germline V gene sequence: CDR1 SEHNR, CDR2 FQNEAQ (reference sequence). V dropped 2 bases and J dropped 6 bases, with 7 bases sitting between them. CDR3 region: CASSLSLPEAFF. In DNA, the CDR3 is TGTGCCAGCAGCTTAAGTCTACCTGAAGCTTTCTTT.

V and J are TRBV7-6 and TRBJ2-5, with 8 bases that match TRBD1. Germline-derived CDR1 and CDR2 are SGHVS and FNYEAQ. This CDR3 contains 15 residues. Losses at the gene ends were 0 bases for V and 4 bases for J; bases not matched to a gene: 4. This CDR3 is CASSLAGTGAETQYF. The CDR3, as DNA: TGTGCCAGCAGCTTAGCGGGGACAGGAGCAGAGACCCAGTACTTC.

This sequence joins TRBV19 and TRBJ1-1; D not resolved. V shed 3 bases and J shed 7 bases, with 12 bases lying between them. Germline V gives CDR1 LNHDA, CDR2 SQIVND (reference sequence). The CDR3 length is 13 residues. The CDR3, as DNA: TGTGCCAGTAGTATCACCCCGTCCAGTGAAGCTTTCTTT. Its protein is CASSITPSSEAFF.

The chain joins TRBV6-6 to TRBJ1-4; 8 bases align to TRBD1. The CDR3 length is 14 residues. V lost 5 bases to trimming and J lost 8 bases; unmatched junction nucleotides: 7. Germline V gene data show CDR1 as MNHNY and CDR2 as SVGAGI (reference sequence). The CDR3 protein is CASSPGGSGEKLFF. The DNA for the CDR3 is TGTGCCAGCAGTCCAGGGGGCAGCGGAGAAAAACTGTTTTTT.

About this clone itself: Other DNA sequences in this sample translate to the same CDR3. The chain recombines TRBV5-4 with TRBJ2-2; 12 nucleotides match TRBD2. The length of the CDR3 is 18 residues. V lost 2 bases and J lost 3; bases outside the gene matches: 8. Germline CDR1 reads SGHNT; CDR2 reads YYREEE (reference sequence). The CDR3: CASSFRLAGGKYTGELFF. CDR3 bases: TGTGCCAGCAGCTTCCGGCTAGCGGGGGGGAAGTACACCGGGGAGCTGTTTTTT.

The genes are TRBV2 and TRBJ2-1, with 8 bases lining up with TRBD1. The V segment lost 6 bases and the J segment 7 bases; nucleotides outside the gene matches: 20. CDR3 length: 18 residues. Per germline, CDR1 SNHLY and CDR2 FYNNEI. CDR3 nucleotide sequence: TGTGCCAGCAGCCGCACATTTCTCGGGACAGGAGGGATGAATGAGCAGTTCTTC. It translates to CASSRTFLGTGGMNEQFF.

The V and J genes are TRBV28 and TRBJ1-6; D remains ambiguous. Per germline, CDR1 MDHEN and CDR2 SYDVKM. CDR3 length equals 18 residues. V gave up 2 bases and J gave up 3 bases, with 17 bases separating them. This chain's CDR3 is CASSLNPPVSFYNSPLHF. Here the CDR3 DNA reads TGTGCCAGCAGTTTAAATCCGCCGGTGAGCTTCTATAATTCACCCCTCCACTTT. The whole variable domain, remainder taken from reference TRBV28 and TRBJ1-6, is DVKVTQSSRYLVKRTGEKVFLECVQDMDHENMFWYRQDPGLGLRLIYFSYDVKMKEKGDIPEGYSVSREKKERFSLILESASTNQTSMYLCASSLNPPVSFYNSPLHFGNGTRLTVT.

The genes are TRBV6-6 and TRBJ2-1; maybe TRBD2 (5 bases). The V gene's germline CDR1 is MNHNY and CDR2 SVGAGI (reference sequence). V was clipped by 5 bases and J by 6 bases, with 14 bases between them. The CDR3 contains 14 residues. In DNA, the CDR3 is TGTGCCAGCAGTGCGGGCGGACCCACCAATGAGCAGTTCTTC. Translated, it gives CASSAGGPTNEQFF.

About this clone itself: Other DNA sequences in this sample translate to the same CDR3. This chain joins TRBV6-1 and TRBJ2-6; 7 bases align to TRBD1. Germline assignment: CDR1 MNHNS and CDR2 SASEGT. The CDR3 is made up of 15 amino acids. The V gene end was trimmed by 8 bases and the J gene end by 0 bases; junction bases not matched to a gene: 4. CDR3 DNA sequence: TGTGCCAGCGGGGGACAGATCTCTGGGGCCAACGTCCTGACTTTC. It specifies CASGGQISGANVLTF.

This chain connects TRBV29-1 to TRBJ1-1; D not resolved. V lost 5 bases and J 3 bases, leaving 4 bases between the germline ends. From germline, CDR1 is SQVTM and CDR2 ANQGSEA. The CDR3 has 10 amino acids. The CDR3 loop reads CSVRDTEAFF. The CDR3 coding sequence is TGCAGCGTTCGAGACACTGAAGCTTTCTTT.

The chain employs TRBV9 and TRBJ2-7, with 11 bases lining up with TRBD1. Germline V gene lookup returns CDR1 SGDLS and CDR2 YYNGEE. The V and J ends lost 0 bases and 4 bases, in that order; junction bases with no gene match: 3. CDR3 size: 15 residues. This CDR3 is CASSVGTGGRYEQYF. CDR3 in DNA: TGTGCCAGCAGCGTAGGGACAGGGGGCCGGTACGAGCAGTACTTC.